This T cell receptor (beta chain) was recovered during a study of T-cell reconstitution after alpha-beta-depleted transplantation in children. Study observations and caveats: T-cell counts and diversity at one year following transplant were attributed mainly to newly produced T cells.

Germline CDR1 reads SNHLY; CDR2 reads FYNNEI. The V gene end was trimmed by 7 bases and the J gene end by 3 bases; junction bases not matched to a gene: 3. The CDR3 loop spans 13 amino acids. This clonotype was observed at least ten times. Its antigen is unknown. Researchers prepared the TCRbeta library using unique molecular identifiers, the study reports. TCRdb re-called the PCR reads through MiXCR, storing one row per CDR3 protein. The profile covers 250,000 to 300,000 distinct CDR3 sequences, with roughly 7.8% appearing a single time and approximately 8.2% taken by the ten largest. V usage is TRBV2 and J usage is TRBJ2-3, with 8 bases identical to TRBD1. This sequence originates from a female patient aged 2-9 years who had a stem cell transplant for Fanconi anemia, so the T cells may come from the graft donor. The sequenced sample was peripheral blood, obtained 360 days after TCRalphabeta/CD19-depleted stem cell transplant. The CDR3 sequence is CASNTGGTDTQYF. Here the CDR3 DNA reads TGTGCCAGCAATACAGGGGGAACAGATACGCAGTATTTT.